What follows is one T cell receptor (beta chain) and its context. The data were obtained in a study of blood T cell repertoires in COVID-19. In the study overall: Specimens from acute and convalescent COVID-19 originated in the United States, Italy and Spain. The cDNA or gDNA used as material had been derived from T cells, B-cell-depleted T cells, or PBMCs.

Profiling relied on immunoSEQ multiplex PCR, and the TCRdb table lists in-frame clones only, not all of them. The sample lists more than 45,000 clones, 75% to 95% seen once, with around 6.5% in the top ten. This CDR3 contains 11 residues. Germline V gene lookup returns CDR1 MNHEY and CDR2 SVGAGI. The V end was cut by 11 bases, the J end by 6 bases, with 12 bases between. The receptor's source is a man in his 70s with active COVID-19. Sequencing used peripheral blood. The gene calls are TRBV6-5 and TRBJ2-3; the D gene is possibly TRBD2 (6 bases). CDR3 residues: CAVAGRDTQYF. DNA for the CDR3: TGTGCCGTGGCAGGGAGGGATACGCAGTATTTT.